This passage covers 6 T cell receptor beta chains from one sample sequenced in a study of T-cell memory formation after mild COVID-19. TCRdb itself ran the 5' RACE reads through MiXCR, one entry per CDR3 protein. The sample lists about 210,000 distinct CDR3 sequences, 8% to 11% seen once, with less than 4% in the top ten. Specimen: PBMCs or a T cell subset sorted from them (not recorded which). These receptors all stem from a man in his late teens or twenties who had mild COVID-19 (a few samples of this study predate the infection). Cell type and time point are not known.

This clonotype was found a few times. J is TRBJ2-7 and V is TRBV20-1, with 7 bases fitting TRBD1. With V trimmed by 7 bases and J by 6 bases, 9 bases remained unmatched. The CDR3 spans 12 residues. Germline values: CDR1 DFQATT, CDR2 SNEGSKA (reference sequence). This chain's CDR3 is CSVPTQGSEQYV. Written as DNA, the CDR3 is TGCAGTGTTCCTACACAGGGGTCCGAGCAGTACGTC.

This clonotype appeared a few times. The chain carries TRBV5-1 and TRBJ1-5; 9 nucleotides match TRBD1. Trimming at V came to 5 bases and at J to 0 bases, leaving 12 bases not matched to a gene. Per germline, CDR1 SGHRS and CDR2 YFSETQ. This CDR3 spans 18 amino acids. The CDR3 sequence is CASSPRGQGEDSNQPQHF. The CDR3 coding sequence is TGCGCCAGCAGTCCCAGGGGACAGGGTGAGGATAGCAATCAGCCCCAGCATTTT.

The J gene is TRBJ2-2, the V gene TRBV7-3; 15 bases map to TRBD2. Trimming at V came to 5 bases and at J to 1 base, leaving 5 bases not matched to a gene. CDR1 is SGHTA, CDR2 FQGTGA, per germline. The CDR3 totals 18 residues. CDR3 sequence: CASSTRGLAGGNTGELFF. CDR3 nucleotides: TGTGCCAGCAGCACCCGGGGACTAGCGGGGGGGAACACCGGGGAGCTGTTTTTT.

The genes are TRBV12-3 or TRBV12-4 and TRBJ1-1; D remains ambiguous. There are 13 residues in the CDR3. V was clipped by 5 bases and J by 3 bases, with 10 bases between them. The CDR3 region is CASSQAGDTEAFF. The CDR3 DNA is TGTGCCAGCAGTCAGGCCGGGGACACTGAAGCTTTCTTT.

This clonotype was detected many times. This rearrangement joins TRBV6-1 to TRBJ2-1, with 8 positions matching TRBD2. V was clipped by 2 bases and J by 7 bases; unmatched bases: 7. Germline V gives CDR1 MNHNS, CDR2 SASEGT. This CDR3 is built from 15 residues. CDR3 sequence: CASSEHSGGLNEQFF. Written as DNA, the CDR3 is TGTGCCAGCAGTGAACACAGCGGGGGCTTGAATGAGCAGTTCTTC.

This clonotype has a handful of counts. V and J are TRBV6-5 and TRBJ1-1; no clear D. Between the trimmed V and J ends, which lost 5 bases and 6 bases, there was a span of 10 bases. The CDR3 is 12 residues long. Per the germline V gene, CDR1 is MNHEY and CDR2 is SVGAGI. The CDR3, as DNA: TGTGCCAGCAGTCGGGATTTGTCTGAAGCTTTCTTT. This encodes CASSRDLSEAFF.